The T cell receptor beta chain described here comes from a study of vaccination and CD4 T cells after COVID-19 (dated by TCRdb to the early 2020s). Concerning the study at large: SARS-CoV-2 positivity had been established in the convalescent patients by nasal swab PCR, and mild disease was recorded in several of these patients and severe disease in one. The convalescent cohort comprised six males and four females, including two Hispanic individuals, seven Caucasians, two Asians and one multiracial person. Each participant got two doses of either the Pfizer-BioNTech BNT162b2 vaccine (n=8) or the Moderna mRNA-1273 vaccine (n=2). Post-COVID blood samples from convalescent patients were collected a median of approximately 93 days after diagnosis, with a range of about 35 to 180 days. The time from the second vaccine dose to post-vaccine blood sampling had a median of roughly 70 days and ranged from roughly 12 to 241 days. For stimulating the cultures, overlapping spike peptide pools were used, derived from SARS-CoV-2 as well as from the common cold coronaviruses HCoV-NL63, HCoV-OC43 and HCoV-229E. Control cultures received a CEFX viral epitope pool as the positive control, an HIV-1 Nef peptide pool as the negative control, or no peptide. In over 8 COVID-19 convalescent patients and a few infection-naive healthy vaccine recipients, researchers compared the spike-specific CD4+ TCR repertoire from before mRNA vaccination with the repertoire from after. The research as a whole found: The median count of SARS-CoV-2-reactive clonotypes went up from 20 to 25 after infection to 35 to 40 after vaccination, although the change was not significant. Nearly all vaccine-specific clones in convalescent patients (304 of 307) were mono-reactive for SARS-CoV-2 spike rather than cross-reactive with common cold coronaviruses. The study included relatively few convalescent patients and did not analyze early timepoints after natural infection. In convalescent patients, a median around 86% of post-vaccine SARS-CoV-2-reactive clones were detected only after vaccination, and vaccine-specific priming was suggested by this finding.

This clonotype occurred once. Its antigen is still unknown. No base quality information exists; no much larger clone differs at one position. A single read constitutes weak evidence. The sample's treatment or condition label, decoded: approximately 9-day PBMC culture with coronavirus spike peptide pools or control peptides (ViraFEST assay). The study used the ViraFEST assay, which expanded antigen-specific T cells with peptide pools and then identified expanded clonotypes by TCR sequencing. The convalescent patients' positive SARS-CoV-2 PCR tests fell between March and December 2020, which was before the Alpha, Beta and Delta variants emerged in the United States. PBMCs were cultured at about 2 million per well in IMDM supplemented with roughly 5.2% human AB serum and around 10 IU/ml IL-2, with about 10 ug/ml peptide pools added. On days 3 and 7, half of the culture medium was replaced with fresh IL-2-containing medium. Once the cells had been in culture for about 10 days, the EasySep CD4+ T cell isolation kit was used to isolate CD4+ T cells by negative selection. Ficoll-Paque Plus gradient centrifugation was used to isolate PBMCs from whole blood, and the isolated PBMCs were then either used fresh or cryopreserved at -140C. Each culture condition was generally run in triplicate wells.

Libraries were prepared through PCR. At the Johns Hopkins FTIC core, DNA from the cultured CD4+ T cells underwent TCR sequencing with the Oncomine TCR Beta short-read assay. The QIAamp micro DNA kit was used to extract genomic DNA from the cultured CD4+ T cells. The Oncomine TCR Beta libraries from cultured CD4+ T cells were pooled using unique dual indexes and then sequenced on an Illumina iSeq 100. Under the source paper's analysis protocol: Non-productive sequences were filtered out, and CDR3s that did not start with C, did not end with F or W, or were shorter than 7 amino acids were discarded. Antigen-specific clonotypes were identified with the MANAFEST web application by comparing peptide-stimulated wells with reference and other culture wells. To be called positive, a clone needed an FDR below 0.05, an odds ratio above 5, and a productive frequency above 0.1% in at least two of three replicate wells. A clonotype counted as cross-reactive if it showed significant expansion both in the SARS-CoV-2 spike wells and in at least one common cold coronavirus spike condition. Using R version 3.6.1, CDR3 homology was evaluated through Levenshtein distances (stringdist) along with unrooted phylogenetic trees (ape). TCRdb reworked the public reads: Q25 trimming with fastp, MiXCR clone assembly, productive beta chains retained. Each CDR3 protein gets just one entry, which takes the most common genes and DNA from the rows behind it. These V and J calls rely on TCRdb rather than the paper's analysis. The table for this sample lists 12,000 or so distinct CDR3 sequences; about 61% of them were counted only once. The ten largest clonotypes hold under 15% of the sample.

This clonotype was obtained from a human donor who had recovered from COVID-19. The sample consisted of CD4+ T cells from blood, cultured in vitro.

The DNA sequence follows: TGCGCCAGCAGTGGGATAGGGCCCCTTCAGGAGCAGTACTTC. The translation is CASSGIGPLQEQYF. The chain joins TRBV5-1 to TRBJ2-7; the D segment cannot be called with confidence. CDR1 and CDR2 were assigned from the germline V gene as SGHRS and YFSETQ. The CDR3 sequence holds 14 residues, the cysteine and phenylalanine included. Only the CDR3 part of the read is kept: 42 bases, read in frame from the first base. V and J lose 5 bases and 7 bases, and a span of 19 bases separates them. Reference TRBV5-1 and TRBJ2-7 proteins supply the regions before and after the CDR3; the full variable domain is: KAGVTQTPRYLIKTRGQQVTLSCSPISGHRSVSWYQQTPGQGLQFLFEYFSETQRNKGNFPGRFSGRQFSNSRSEMNVSTLELGDSALYLCASSGIGPLQEQYFGPGTRLTVT.